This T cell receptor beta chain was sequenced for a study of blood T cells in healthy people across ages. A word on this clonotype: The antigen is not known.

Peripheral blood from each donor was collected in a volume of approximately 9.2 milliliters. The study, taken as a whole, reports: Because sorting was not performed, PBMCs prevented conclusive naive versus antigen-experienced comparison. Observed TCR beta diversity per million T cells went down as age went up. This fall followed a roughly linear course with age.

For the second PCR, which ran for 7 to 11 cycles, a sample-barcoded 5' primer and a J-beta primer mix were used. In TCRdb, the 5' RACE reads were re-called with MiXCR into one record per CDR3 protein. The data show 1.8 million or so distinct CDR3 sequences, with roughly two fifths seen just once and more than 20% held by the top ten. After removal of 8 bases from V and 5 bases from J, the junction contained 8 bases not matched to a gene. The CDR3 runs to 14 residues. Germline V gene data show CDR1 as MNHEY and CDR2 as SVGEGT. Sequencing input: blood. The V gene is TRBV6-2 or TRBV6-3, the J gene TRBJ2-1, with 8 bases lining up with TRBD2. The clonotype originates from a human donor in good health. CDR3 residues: CASGSGGLNNEQFF. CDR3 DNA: TGTGCCAGCGGGAGCGGGGGATTGAACAATGAGCAGTTCTTC.